One and the same sample provided the 24 T cell receptor beta chains below, sequenced in a study of cytomegalovirus exposure and HLA in healthy donors. 60 Vbeta and 13 Jbeta primers were used in PCR. Measured with immunoSEQ multiplex PCR; TCRdb has only the in-frame clones, and not every one. Of 180,000 or so clones detected, roughly 73% appear once; the ten largest clones hold about 7.7%. Input material: PBMCs. These receptors all stem from a woman aged 35 to 49 in good health and CMV-seropositive.

The chain recombines TRBV7-2 with TRBJ2-1, with TRBD2 matching over 10 bases. This CDR3 is 17 amino acids long. V dropped 1 base and J dropped 7; count of bases not matched to a gene: 10. From germline, CDR1 is SGHTA and CDR2 FQGNSA. CDR3 nucleotide sequence: TGTGCCAGCAGCTTAGAGACCTTAGCGGGAGGATTGAATGAGCAGTTCTTC. Translating it yields CASSLETLAGGLNEQFF.

The rearrangement links TRBV9 to TRBJ2-5, with D possibly matching TRBD1 (6 bases). The CDR3 is made up of 15 amino acids. Germline CDR1 is SGDLS and CDR2 is YYNGEE. Trimming took 3 bases from V and 5 from J, leaving 17 bases between them. In DNA form, the CDR3 reads TGTGCCAGCAGCGGTACAGGGACAAGTGGGGAGACCCAGTACTTC. Amino acids: CASSGTGTSGETQYF.

The V gene is TRBV28, the J gene TRBJ2-1, with 7 bases matching TRBD2. J lost 8 bases, V lost 2 bases, and 3 bases had no gene match. Germline-derived CDR1 and CDR2 are MDHEN and SYDVKM. The CDR3 is 13 amino acids. The CDR3, as DNA: TGTGCCAGCAGTTTAGCGGGAGTTGATGAGCAGTTCTTC. It yields the protein CASSLAGVDEQFF.

CDR3 in amino acids: CASTKRGDTGELFF. Written as DNA, the CDR3 is TGTGCCAGTACTAAGCGGGGGGACACCGGGGAGCTGTTTTTT. This chain links TRBV19 with TRBJ2-2, with 9 bases that match TRBD2. Germline CDR1 LNHDA, CDR2 SQIVND (reference sequence). The CDR3 has 14 amino acids. Unmatched junction bases numbered 3, after V lost 7 bases and J lost 3 bases.

The chain joins TRBV19 to TRBJ2-5, with 9 positions matching TRBD2. The DNA end is more similar to TRBJ2-7, so the J call may be wrong. Germline loops: CDR1 LNHDA, CDR2 SQIVND (reference sequence). The length of the CDR3 is 16 residues. The CDR3 DNA is TGTGCCAGTAGTAACTCCCCCCTAGCGGGATGGTCCGAGCAGTACTTC. It translates to CASSNSPLAGWSEQYF.

The gene calls are TRBV20-1 and TRBJ2-7, with D unclear. From germline, CDR1 is DFQATT and CDR2 SNEGSKA (reference sequence). V dropped 3 bases and J dropped 5 bases, with 5 bases sitting between them. The CDR3 contains 10 residues. CDR3 sequence (DNA): TGCAGTGCTAGTCAGGACGAGCAGTACTTC. This encodes CSASQDEQYF.

In its sample, this clone was seen a few times. The rearrangement uses TRBV7-2 and TRBJ1-1, with a possible D match to TRBD1 (6 bases). The V gene's germline CDR1 is SGHTA and CDR2 FQGNSA. This CDR3 is built from 13 residues. The V gene lost 7 bases and the J gene lost 4 bases, with 13 bases spanning the gap. CDR3 amino acids: CASKQGPSTEAFF. CDR3 DNA: TGTGCCAGCAAGCAGGGGCCGAGCACTGAAGCTTTCTTT.

The V gene is TRBV2, the J gene TRBJ2-7; 11 nucleotides align to TRBD2. The CDR3 consists of 15 residues. Per germline, CDR1 SNHLY and CDR2 FYNNEI. V dropped 5 bases and J dropped 1; count of bases not matched to a gene: 4. CDR3 loop: CASSYRLAGSYEQYF. The CDR3 DNA reads as TGTGCCAGCAGTTACCGACTAGCGGGATCCTACGAGCAGTACTTC.

This chain links TRBV7-2 with TRBJ2-1, with 7 bases matching TRBD1. Trimming cost V 4 bases and J 5 bases; bases outside gene matches: 8. The CDR3 contains 15 residues. The germline V gene has CDR1 SGHTA and CDR2 FQGNSA. CDR3: CASSSRQGPDNEQFF. CDR3 nucleotides: TGTGCCAGCAGCTCACGACAGGGCCCAGACAATGAGCAGTTCTTC.

The genes are TRBV7-9 and TRBJ2-1; 10 nucleotides line up with TRBD1. J lost 3 bases, V lost 3 bases, and 2 bases had no gene match. Germline assignment: CDR1 SEHNR and CDR2 FQNEAQ (reference sequence). This CDR3 spans 15 amino acids. The CDR3 loop reads CASSFGTGVYNEQFF. The CDR3 DNA reads as TGTGCCAGCAGCTTCGGGACAGGGGTCTACAATGAGCAGTTCTTC.

The V gene is TRBV6-4, the J gene TRBJ1-4; TRBD1 agrees at 8 bases. Per the germline V gene, CDR1 is MRHNA and CDR2 is SNTAGT. The CDR3 consists of 13 residues. V trimming: 6 bases; J trimming: 3 bases; junction bases outside the gene matches: 0. In nucleotides, the CDR3 is TGTGCCAGCAGGGGACAGGCTAATGAAAAACTGTTTTTT. Amino acids: CASRGQANEKLFF.

The genes are TRBV30 and TRBJ1-2; 9 bases are a match to TRBD1. V trimming: 7 bases; J trimming: 8 bases; junction bases outside the gene matches: 17. Germline-derived CDR1 and CDR2 are GTSNPN and SVGIG (reference sequence). The CDR3 totals 15 residues. For the CDR3, the DNA is TGTGCCTATCTCCCGGGACAGGGTTTTGCGCGAGGCTACACCTTC. Its translation: CAYLPGQGFARGYTF.

The chain is built from TRBV2 and TRBJ2-3, with TRBD2 as a possible D gene (6 bases). The CDR3 has 16 amino acids. V was cut by 4 bases and J by 7 bases, with 21 bases left in between. CDR1 and CDR2 (germline): SNHLY, FYNNEI. CDR3 protein: CASSGVISGNRYTQYF. For the CDR3, the DNA is TGTGCCAGCAGTGGGGTTATTAGCGGCAATCGATATACGCAGTATTTT.

CDR3 protein: CASSGTGAGGYEKLFF. As DNA, the CDR3 is TGTGCCAGCAGTGGGACAGGGGCAGGGGGTTATGAAAAACTGTTTTTT. The chain carries TRBV28 and TRBJ1-4; TRBD1 matches 10 bases. Germline V gene data show CDR1 as MDHEN and CDR2 as SYDVKM. This CDR3 has 16 residues. With 5 bases clipped from V and 6 bases from J, the junction kept 9 bases outside the gene matches.

V and J are TRBV7-2 and TRBJ1-6, with no clear D. The CDR3 consists of 13 residues. Germline CDR1 and CDR2: SGHTA and FQGNSA. The V end lost 4 bases, the J end lost 10 bases, and 11 bases lay between the germline ends. This CDR3 reads CASSSGVASPLHF. The CDR3 coding sequence is TGTGCCAGCAGCTCCGGTGTAGCCTCACCCCTCCACTTT.

The genes are TRBV6-5 and TRBJ2-1, with D uncertain. This CDR3 region has 13 residues. V was cut by 4 bases and J by 3 bases, with 7 bases left in between. Germline assignment: CDR1 MNHEY and CDR2 SVGAGI. CDR3 DNA: TGTGCCAGCAGTTCGCTAGGCTACAATGAGCAGTTCTTC. Protein sequence: CASSSLGYNEQFF.

The gene calls are TRBV25-1 and TRBJ1-4; 7 bases map to TRBD1. The germline V gene has CDR1 MGHDK and CDR2 SYGVNS. V shed 3 bases, J shed 3 bases, and the junction held 10 bases outside the gene matches. The CDR3 length is 17 residues. The CDR3 DNA reads TGTGCCAGCAGTGATCCGGGTAGGGGGCTTGCTAATGAAAAACTGTTTTTT. Translated: CASSDPGRGLANEKLFF.

This clone was detected only a few times. The V call is TRBV23-1, the J call TRBJ1-5; TRBD1 matches 11 bases. TRBV23-1 is marked as an open reading frame, function uncertain. The J segment lost 3 bases and the V segment lost 3 bases, leaving 7 bases of the junction unmatched. The CDR3 runs to 17 residues. This CDR3 reads CASSQRDRGVINQPQHF. CDR3 sequence (DNA): TGCGCCAGCAGTCAGAGGGACAGGGGGGTAATCAATCAGCCCCAGCATTTT.

V usage is TRBV4-1 and J usage is TRBJ1-5; no reliable D call. The CDR3 is 15 amino acids. Germline loops: CDR1 MGHRA, CDR2 YSYEKL. V lost 1 base and J lost 0, with 7 bases in between. The CDR3 reads CASSQVLTSNQPQHF. CDR3 sequence (DNA): TGCGCCAGCAGCCAAGTACTAACTAGCAATCAGCCCCAGCATTTT.

This clone has only a few counts. The genes are TRBV11-3 and TRBJ2-1; TRBD2 agrees at 8 bases. After removal of 5 bases from V and 6 bases from J, the junction contained 9 bases not matched to a gene. Germline lookup yields CDR1 SGHNT and CDR2 YENEEA. The CDR3 runs to 15 residues. CDR3 sequence (DNA): TGTGCCAGCAGCCGGGGGGGGGTAGAGGGCAATGAGCAGTTCTTC. Translating it yields CASSRGGVEGNEQFF.

This clone was seen only a few times. Different DNA sequences within this sample yield the same CDR3. The chain recombines TRBV28 with TRBJ1-4; D call uncertain. V was cut by 6 bases and J by 8 bases, with 13 bases left in between. This CDR3 spans 13 amino acids. Germline-derived CDR1 and CDR2 are MDHEN and SYDVKM. The CDR3 DNA reads as TGTGCCAGCAGCAGCGGTCAGGTAGAAAAACTGTTTTTT. This sequence encodes CASSSGQVEKLFF.

This chain connects TRBV4-3 to TRBJ1-4; tentatively, D is TRBD1 (5 bases). V was trimmed by 4 bases and J by 0 bases, leaving 9 bases between them. Per germline, CDR1 LGHNA and CDR2 YSLEER. The CDR3 spans 15 residues. CDR3: CASSPTVATNEKLFF. Here the CDR3 DNA reads TGCGCCAGCAGCCCGACAGTTGCAACTAATGAAAAACTGTTTTTT.

The chain combines TRBV7-9 with TRBJ2-7; D not certain. Deletions cut 5 bases from V and 0 bases from J, with 17 bases between. This CDR3 comprises 16 residues. CDR1 and CDR2 from the germline V gene are SEHNR and FQNEAQ (reference sequence). The CDR3 bases are TGTGCCAGCAGCCATGGAGTCTTTTCTGGCTCCTACGAGCAGTACTTC. Translation: CASSHGVFSGSYEQYF.

This chain links TRBV5-4 with TRBJ1-3; D is possibly TRBD1 (5 bases). Germline V gene sequence: CDR1 SGHNT, CDR2 YYREEE (reference sequence). The CDR3 is 17 amino acids. Trimming took 0 bases from V and 0 from J, leaving 13 bases between them. CDR3 sequence: CASSLDIPGNSGNTIYF. In DNA form, the CDR3 reads TGTGCCAGCAGCTTGGATATCCCAGGGAACTCTGGAAACACCATATATTTT. The full variable domain, in which reference TRBV5-4 and TRBJ1-3 provide the parts outside the CDR3, is ETGVTQSPTHLIKTRGQQVTLRCSSQSGHNTVSWYQQALGQGPQFIFQYYREEENGRGNFPPRFSGLQFPNYSSELNVNALELDDSALYLCASSLDIPGNSGNTIYFGEGSWLTVV.